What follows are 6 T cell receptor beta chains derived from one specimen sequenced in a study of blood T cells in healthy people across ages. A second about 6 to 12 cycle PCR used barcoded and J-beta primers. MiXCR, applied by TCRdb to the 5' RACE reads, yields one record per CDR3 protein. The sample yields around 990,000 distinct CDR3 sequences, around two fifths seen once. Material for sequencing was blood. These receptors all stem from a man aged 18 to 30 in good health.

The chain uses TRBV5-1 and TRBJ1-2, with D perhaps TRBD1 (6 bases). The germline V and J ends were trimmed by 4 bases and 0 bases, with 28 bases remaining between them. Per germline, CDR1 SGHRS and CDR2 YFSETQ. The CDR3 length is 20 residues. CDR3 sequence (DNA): TGCGCCAGCAGCCAACCCTCGGGGAACAGGGAGGAATCGACTAACTATGGCTACACCTTC. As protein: CASSQPSGNREESTNYGYTF.

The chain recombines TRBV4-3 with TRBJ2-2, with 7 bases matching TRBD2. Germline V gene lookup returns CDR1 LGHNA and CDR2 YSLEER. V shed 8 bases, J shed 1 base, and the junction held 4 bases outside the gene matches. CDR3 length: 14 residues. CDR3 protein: CASQRGLNTGELFF. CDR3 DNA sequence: TGCGCCAGCCAGCGGGGTTTGAACACCGGGGAGCTGTTTTTT.

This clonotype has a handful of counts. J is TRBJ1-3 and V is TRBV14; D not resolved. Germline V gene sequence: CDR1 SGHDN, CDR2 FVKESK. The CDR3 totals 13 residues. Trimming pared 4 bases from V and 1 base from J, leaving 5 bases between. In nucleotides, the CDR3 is TGTGCCAGCAGCCTCATTTCTGGAAACACCATATATTTT. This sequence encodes CASSLISGNTIYF.

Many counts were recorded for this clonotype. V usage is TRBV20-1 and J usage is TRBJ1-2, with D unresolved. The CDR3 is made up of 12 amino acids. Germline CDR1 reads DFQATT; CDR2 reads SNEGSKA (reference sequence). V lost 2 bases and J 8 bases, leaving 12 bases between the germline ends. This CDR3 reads CSARYGQEGYTF. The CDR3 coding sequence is TGCAGTGCTAGATATGGGCAGGAGGGCTACACCTTC.

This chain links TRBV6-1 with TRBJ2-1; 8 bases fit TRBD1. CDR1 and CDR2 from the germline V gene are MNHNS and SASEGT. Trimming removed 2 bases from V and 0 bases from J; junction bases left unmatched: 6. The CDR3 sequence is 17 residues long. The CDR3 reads CASSEHYRGSSYNEQFF. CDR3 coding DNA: TGTGCCAGCAGTGAACACTACAGGGGGAGCTCCTACAATGAGCAGTTCTTC.

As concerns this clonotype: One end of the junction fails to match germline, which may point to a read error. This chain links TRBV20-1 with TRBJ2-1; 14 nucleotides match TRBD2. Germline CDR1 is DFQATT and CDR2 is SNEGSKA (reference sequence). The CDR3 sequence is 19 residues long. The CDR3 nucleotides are TGCACTGCTCTCACGGCGACTAGCGGGGGGGCCATCTCTAACAATGAGCAGTTCTTC. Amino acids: CTALTATSGGAISNNEQFF.